Listed below are T cell receptor beta chains from one sample, sequenced in a study of human T cells and chemical hapten exposure. TCRdb passed the RACE reads through MiXCR, listing each CDR3 protein once. Of roughly 200,000 distinct CDR3 sequences in the sample, about 20% were seen once. The sequencing used whole blood, collected in connection with sensitization to the hapten diphenylcyclopropenone (DPC). The receptors here all came from a woman in her forties or fifties with alopecia areata. Some clones in this sample may be carry-over from other donors' samples. Both conserved end residues are part of each CDR3. A D gene is named only where the DNA matches it firmly. Clone size is stated in some rows and not others, as once, few, many or a class when expanded.

d_call: -
clone_size: -
j_call: TRBJ2-2
v_call: TRBV7-2
cdr3_aa: CASSLMAGSNTGELFF
cdr3_nt: TGTGCCAGCAGCTTAATGGCAGGGTCGAACACCGGGGAGCTGTTTTTT

d_call: -
clone_size: -
j_call: TRBJ1-1
v_call: TRBV6-1
cdr3_aa: CASSVQGSSGAFF
cdr3_nt: TGTGCCAGCAGTGTCCAGGGGAGTAGTGGAGCTTTCTTT

d_call: TRBD2
clone_size: few
j_call: TRBJ2-3
v_call: TRBV20-1
cdr3_aa: CSALYSRGTSGRADTQYF
cdr3_nt: TGCAGTGCTTTGTATTCTCGAGGGACTAGCGGGAGGGCTGATACGCAGTATTTT

d_call: TRBD1
clone_size: -
j_call: TRBJ1-5
v_call: TRBV19
cdr3_aa: CASSKTQGVLQPQHF
cdr3_nt: TGTGCCAGTAGTAAAACACAGGGGGTTTTACAGCCCCAGCATTTT

d_call: TRBD2
clone_size: few
j_call: TRBJ2-3
v_call: TRBV29-1
cdr3_aa: CSVRLAGVGDTQYF
cdr3_nt: TGCAGCGTTAGACTAGCGGGAGTGGGAGATACGCAGTATTTT

d_call: -
clone_size: few
j_call: TRBJ2-7
v_call: TRBV20-1
cdr3_aa: CSASLPPYEQYF
cdr3_nt: TGCAGTGCTAGTTTACCTCCCTACGAGCAGTACTTC

d_call: -
clone_size: -
j_call: TRBJ1-4
v_call: TRBV7-9
cdr3_aa: CASSSQGRGTEKLFF
cdr3_nt: TGTGCCAGCAGCAGCCAGGGGCGCGGTACTGAAAAACTGTTTTTT

d_call: TRBD2
clone_size: -
j_call: TRBJ2-7
v_call: TRBV5-1
cdr3_aa: CASSLQAGLYYEQYF
cdr3_nt: TGCGCCAGCAGCTTGCAAGCGGGACTGTACTACGAGCAGTACTTC

d_call: -
clone_size: -
j_call: TRBJ2-1
v_call: TRBV20-1
cdr3_aa: CSARDRPAHNEQFF
cdr3_nt: TGCAGTGCTAGAGATCGGCCCGCACACAATGAGCAGTTCTTC

d_call: -
clone_size: -
j_call: TRBJ1-5
v_call: TRBV7-9
cdr3_aa: CASSLSDRNQPQHF
cdr3_nt: TGTGCCAGCAGCTTATCGGACAGAAATCAGCCCCAGCATTTT

d_call: -
clone_size: -
j_call: TRBJ2-3
v_call: TRBV5-1
cdr3_aa: CASSLGPGNADTQYF
cdr3_nt: TGCGCCAGCAGCTTGGGTCCCGGGAACGCAGATACGCAGTATTTT

d_call: -
clone_size: -
j_call: TRBJ2-1
v_call: TRBV7-9
cdr3_aa: CASSLRTGTTYNEQFF
cdr3_nt: TGTGCCAGCAGCCTCCGAACCGGGACCACCTACAATGAGCAGTTCTTC

d_call: -
clone_size: -
j_call: TRBJ2-3
v_call: TRBV7-9
cdr3_aa: CASSPVWSTDTQYF
cdr3_nt: TGTGCCAGCAGCCCCGTCTGGTCCACAGATACGCAGTATTTT

d_call: -
clone_size: -
j_call: TRBJ2-1
v_call: TRBV7-2
cdr3_aa: CASIPGIWGYNEQFF
cdr3_nt: TGTGCCAGCATCCCCGGGATCTGGGGGTACAATGAGCAGTTCTTC

d_call: -
clone_size: few
j_call: TRBJ1-5
v_call: TRBV5-8
cdr3_aa: CASSFPHSNQPQHF
cdr3_nt: TGTGCCAGCAGCTTCCCCCATAGCAATCAGCCCCAGCATTTT